Given below is one T cell receptor beta chain in context. The treatment: over 15 received Ad26.COV2.S at low or high dose, single or two shots; roughly five received placebo; per-sample allocation not given. The study sampled participants on day 63 after the first vaccine or placebo injection. The source of the sample is a study of Ad26.COV2.S vaccination and SARS-CoV-2 variants. Profiled with immunoSEQ multiplex PCR; TCRdb holds only in-frame clones, not every one. In the table there are nearly 400,000 clones, roughly 90% of which are singletons. This CDR3 is built from 16 residues. Germline V gene data show CDR1 as KGHSH and CDR2 as LQKENI. Losses at the gene ends were 2 bases for V and 1 base for J; bases not matched to a gene: 2.

The chain carries TRBV18 and TRBJ1-1; 12 bases map to TRBD1. The sequence came from a person aged 18 to 65 who received the Ad26.COV2.S COVID-19 vaccine or a placebo. The sample in question was peripheral blood, obtained in a trial of Ad26.COV2.S vaccine versus placebo. DNA for the CDR3: TGTGCCAGCTCACCAGGGACAGGGGGCTGGAACACTGAAGCTTTCTTT. Its protein product is CASSPGTGGWNTEAFF.